This record concerns one T cell receptor beta chain sequence. These data are taken from a study of cytotoxic CD8 clonotypes in ibrutinib-treated CLL. V was shortened by 3 bases and J by 4 bases, with 14 bases between the two germline ends. Germline CDR1 is SGHVS and CDR2 is FNYEAQ. The length of the CDR3 is 15 residues. Sequenced by immunoSEQ multiplex PCR; TCRdb stores in-frame clones only, minus some. The sample records 200,000 to 250,000 clones, around three quarters being singletons. The source is a human donor with chronic lymphocytic leukemia. The chain employs TRBV7-6 and TRBJ2-3; TRBD2 is a possible D gene (6 bases). The source material was PBMCs, sampled after 24 months of ibrutinib treatment. The CDR3 DNA sequence: TGTGCCAGCAGCTTGGGGAGGCCCTCGGCAGATACGCAGTATTTT. Amino acids: CASSLGRPSADTQYF.